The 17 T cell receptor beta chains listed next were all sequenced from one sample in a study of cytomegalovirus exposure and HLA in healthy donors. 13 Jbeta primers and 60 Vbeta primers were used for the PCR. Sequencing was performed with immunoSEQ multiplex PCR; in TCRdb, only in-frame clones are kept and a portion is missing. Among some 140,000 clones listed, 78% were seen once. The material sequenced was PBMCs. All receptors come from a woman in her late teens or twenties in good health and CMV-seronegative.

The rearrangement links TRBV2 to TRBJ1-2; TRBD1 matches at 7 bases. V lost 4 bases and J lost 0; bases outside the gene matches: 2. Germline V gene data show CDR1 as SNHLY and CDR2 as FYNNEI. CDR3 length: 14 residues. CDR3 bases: TGTGCCAGCAGTGGACAGGGAGCTAACTATGGCTACACCTTC. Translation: CASSGQGANYGYTF.

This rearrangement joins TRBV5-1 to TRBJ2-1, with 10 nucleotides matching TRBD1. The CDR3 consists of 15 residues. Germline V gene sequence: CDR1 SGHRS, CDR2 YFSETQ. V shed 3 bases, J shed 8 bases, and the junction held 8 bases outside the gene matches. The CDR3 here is CASSSDRGLSYEQFF. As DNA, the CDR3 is TGCGCCAGCAGCTCTGACAGGGGGCTTTCCTATGAGCAGTTCTTC.

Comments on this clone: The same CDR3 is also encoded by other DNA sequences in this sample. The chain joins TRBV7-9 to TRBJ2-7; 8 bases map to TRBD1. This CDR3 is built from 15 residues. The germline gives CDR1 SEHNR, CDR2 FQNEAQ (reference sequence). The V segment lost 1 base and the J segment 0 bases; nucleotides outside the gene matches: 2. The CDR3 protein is CASSLGQGLSYEQYF. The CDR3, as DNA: TGTGCCAGCAGCTTAGGACAGGGGCTCTCCTACGAGCAGTACTTC.

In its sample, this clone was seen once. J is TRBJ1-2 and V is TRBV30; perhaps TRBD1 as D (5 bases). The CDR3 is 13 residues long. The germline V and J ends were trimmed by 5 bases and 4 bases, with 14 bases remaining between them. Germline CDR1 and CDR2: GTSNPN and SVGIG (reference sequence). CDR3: CAWGGDPPYGYTF. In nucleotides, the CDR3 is TGTGCCTGGGGAGGGGATCCCCCCTATGGCTACACCTTC.

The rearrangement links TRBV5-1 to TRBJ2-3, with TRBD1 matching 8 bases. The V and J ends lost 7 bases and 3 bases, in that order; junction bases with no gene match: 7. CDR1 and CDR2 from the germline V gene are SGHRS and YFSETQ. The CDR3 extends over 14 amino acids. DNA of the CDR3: TGCGCCAGCGGCCAGGGGGCGAGGACAGATACGCAGTATTTT. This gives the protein CASGQGARTDTQYF.

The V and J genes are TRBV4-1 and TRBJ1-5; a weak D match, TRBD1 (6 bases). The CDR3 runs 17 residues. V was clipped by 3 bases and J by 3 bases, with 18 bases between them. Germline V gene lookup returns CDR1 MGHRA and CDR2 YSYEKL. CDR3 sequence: CASSHPGRGGLNQPQHF. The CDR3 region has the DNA TGCGCCAGCAGCCACCCCGGGAGGGGGGGGCTCAATCAGCCCCAGCATTTT.

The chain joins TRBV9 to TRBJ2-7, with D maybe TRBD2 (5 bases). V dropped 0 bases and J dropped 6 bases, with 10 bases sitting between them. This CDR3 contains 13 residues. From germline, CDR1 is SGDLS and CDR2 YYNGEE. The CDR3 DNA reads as TGTGCCAGCAGCGTAGATCGGGATTTCGAGCAGTACTTC. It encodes CASSVDRDFEQYF.

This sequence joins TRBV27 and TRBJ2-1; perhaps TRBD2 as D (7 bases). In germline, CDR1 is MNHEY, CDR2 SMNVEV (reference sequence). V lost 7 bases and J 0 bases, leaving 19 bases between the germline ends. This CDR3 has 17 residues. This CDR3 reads CASTPNRGANSYNEQFF. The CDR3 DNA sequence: TGTGCCAGCACCCCGAATCGGGGGGCAAACTCCTACAATGAGCAGTTCTTC.

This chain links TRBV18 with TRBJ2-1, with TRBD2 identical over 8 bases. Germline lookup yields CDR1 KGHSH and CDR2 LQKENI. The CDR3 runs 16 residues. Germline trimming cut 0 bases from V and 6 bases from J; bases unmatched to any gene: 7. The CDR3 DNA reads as TGTGCCAGCTCACCACCAGGGACTAGAATAAGCAATGAGCAGTTCTTC. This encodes CASSPPGTRISNEQFF.

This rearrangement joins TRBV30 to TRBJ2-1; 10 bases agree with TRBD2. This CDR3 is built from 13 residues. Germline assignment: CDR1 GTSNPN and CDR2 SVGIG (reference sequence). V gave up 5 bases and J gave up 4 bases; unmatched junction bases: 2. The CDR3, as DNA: TGTGCCTGGGAGCGGGAGGGGTACAATGAGCAGTTCTTC. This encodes CAWEREGYNEQFF.

The CDR3 reads CASSQENSGFQETQYF. As DNA, the CDR3 is TGCGCCAGCAGCCAAGAAAATAGCGGGTTCCAAGAGACCCAGTACTTC. The V and J genes are TRBV4-1 and TRBJ2-5; 7 nucleotides align to TRBD2. The CDR3 sequence is 16 residues long. In germline, CDR1 is MGHRA, CDR2 YSYEKL. J was trimmed by 1 base and V by 0 bases; bases with no gene match: 5.

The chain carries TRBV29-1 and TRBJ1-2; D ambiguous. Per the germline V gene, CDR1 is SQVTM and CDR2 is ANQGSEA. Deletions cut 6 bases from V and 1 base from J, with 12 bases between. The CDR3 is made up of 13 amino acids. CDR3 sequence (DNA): TGCAGCGTCCCAAGCCCGTTTAACTATGGCTACACCTTC. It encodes CSVPSPFNYGYTF.

The CDR3 loop is CASSYSTLGSYEQYF. CDR3 DNA sequence: TGTGCCAGCAGTTACTCCACCCTCGGGTCCTACGAGCAGTACTTC. The chain uses TRBV6-5 and TRBJ2-7; the D is unclear. Trimming took off 0 bases at V and 1 base at J, with 10 bases between the two ends. CDR1 and CDR2 (germline): MNHEY, SVGAGI. This CDR3 is built from 15 residues.

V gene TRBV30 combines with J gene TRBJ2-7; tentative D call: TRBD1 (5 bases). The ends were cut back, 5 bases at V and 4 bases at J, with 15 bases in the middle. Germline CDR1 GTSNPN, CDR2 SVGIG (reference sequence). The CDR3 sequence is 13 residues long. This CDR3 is CAWRRAGWYEQYF. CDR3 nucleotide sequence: TGTGCCTGGCGTCGGGCAGGGTGGTACGAGCAGTACTTC. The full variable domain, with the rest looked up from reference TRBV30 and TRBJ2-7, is SQTIHQWPATLVQPVGSPLSLECTVEGTSNPNLYWYRQAAGRGLQLLFYSVGIGQISSEVPQNLSASRPQDRQFILSSKKLLLSDSGFYLCAWRRAGWYEQYFGPGTRLTVT.

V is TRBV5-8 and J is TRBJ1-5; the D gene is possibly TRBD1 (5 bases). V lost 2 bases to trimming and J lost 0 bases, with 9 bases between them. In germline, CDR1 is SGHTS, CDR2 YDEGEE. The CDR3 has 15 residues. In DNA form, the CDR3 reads TGTGCCAGCAGCTTCGGGGGGTATAGCAATCAGCCCCAGCATTTT. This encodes CASSFGGYSNQPQHF.

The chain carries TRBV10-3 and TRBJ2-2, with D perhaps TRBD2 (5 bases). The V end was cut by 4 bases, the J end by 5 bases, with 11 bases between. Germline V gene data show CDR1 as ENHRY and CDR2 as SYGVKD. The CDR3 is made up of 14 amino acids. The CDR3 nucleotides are TGTGCCATCAGTGGCCAGAGGGATACCGGGGAGCTGTTTTTT. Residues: CAISGQRDTGELFF.

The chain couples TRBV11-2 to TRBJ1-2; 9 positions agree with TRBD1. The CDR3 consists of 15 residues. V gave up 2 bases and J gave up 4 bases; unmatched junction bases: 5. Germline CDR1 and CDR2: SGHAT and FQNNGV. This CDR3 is CASSLNRGPGYGYTF. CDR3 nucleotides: TGTGCCAGCAGCTTAAACAGGGGGCCGGGCTATGGCTACACCTTC.